This entry is about one T cell receptor beta chain. Its matching antigen is unknown. The data are from a study of cytomegalovirus exposure and HLA in healthy donors. Study-wide results and caveats: In vitro checks showed that a few CMV-associated chains really do target CMV antigens.

The CDR3 runs 13 residues. Losses at the gene ends were 10 bases for V and 11 bases for J; bases not matched to a gene: 15. Germline-derived CDR1 and CDR2 are MNHNS and SASEGT. TCRdb's copy holds only in-frame clones and misses some; the assay was immunoSEQ multiplex PCR. The sample lists under 300,000 clones, roughly 85% occurring once. The chain employs TRBV6-1 and TRBJ2-3, with 7 bases matching TRBD2. The origin of this receptor is a woman younger than 30 in good health and CMV-seronegative. Sequencing was carried out using PBMCs. The CDR3 coding sequence is TGTGCCACCGAGCCGGGACTACCCAGAGAGCAGTATTTT. This translates into CATEPGLPREQYF.